The T cell receptor (beta chain) under discussion was sequenced for a study of cytomegalovirus exposure and HLA in healthy donors. PCR was performed using 60 Vbeta and 13 Jbeta primers. Some clones are missing from TCRdb's copy, which holds only in-frame ones; the method was immunoSEQ multiplex PCR. The data contain around 94,000 clones, about 77% of them singletons. The ends lost 4 bases at V and 4 bases at J; junction bases unmatched: 11. Germline V gives CDR1 SGDLS, CDR2 YYNGEE. The CDR3 extends over 16 amino acids. Worth noting for this clone: Its target is unknown.

Study outcomes and limitations: Rarity characterized most TCR sequences, yet some public TCRs appeared in many donors. In a later analysis, TCR beta V- and J-gene trimming was associated with a missense DCLRE1C variant. Beyond CMV serostatus, there was no information to go on about immune exposure.

The material sequenced was PBMCs. The chain combines TRBV9 with TRBJ1-3; 7 bases line up with TRBD1. This clonotype originated in a woman aged 40 to 50 in good health and CMV-seronegative. CDR3 sequence (DNA): TGTGCCAGCAGCACTCAGAGAGGGGGCAGCGGAAACACCATATATTTT. Protein product: CASSTQRGGSGNTIYF.